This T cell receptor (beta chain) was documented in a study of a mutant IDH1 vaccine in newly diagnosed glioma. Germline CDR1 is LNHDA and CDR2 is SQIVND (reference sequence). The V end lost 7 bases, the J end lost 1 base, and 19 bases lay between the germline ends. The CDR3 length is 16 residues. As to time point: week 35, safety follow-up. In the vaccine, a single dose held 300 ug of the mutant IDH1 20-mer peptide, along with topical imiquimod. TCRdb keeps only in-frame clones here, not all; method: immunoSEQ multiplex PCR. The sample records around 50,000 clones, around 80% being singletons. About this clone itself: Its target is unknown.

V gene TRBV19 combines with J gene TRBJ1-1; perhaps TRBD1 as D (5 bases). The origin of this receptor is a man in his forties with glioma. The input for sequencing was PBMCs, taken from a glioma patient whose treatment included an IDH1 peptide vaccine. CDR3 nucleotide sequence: TGTGCCAGTACCATGGGGGGTCTATTGGGGAACACTGAAGCTTTCTTT. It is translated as CASTMGGLLGNTEAFF.